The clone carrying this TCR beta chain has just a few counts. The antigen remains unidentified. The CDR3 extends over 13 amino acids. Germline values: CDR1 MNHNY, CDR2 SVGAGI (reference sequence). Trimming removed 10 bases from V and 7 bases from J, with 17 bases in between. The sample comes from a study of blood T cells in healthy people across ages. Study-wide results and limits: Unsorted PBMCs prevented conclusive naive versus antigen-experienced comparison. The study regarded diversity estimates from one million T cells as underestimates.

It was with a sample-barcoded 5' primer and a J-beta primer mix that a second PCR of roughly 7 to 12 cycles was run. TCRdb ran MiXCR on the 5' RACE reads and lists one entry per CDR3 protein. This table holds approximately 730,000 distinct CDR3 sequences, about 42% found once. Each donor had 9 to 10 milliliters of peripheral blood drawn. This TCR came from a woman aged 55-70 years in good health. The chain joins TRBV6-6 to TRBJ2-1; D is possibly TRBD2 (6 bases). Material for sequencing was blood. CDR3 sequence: CATLGLAINEQFF. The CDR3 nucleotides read TGTGCCACCCTAGGGCTAGCGATAAATGAGCAGTTCTTC.